Listed below are T cell receptor beta chains from one sample, sequenced in a study of T cell responses to AZD1222 COVID-19 vaccine. This table comes from immunoSEQ multiplex PCR, and its TCRdb copy is limited to in-frame clones, with some not included. The sample has about 130,000 clones; 80% to 95% are singletons. Sequencing was performed on peripheral blood, taken on day 0 of AZD1222 vaccination. These receptors were taken from an adult in good health. Both conserved end residues are part of each CDR3. A D gene is named only where the DNA matches it firmly. The size of a clone is reported for some rows only, either as once, few or many, or as a class for expanded clones.

V gene: TRBV3-1/TRBV3-2
J gene: TRBJ2-3
clone size: once
D gene: -
CDR3 DNA: TGTGCCAGCAGCCAAACCGGGACAACTAGCACAGATACGCAGTATTTT
CDR3 protein: CASSQTGTTSTDTQYF

V gene: TRBV6-5
J gene: TRBJ2-1
clone size: -
D gene: -
CDR3 DNA: TGTGCCAGCAGTTTAGTGGACGAGCAGTTCTTC
CDR3 protein: CASSLVDEQFF

V gene: TRBV2
J gene: TRBJ2-1
clone size: -
D gene: TRBD2
CDR3 DNA: TGTGCCAGCAGGCCTACTAGCGGGGCTTACAATGAGCAGTTCTTC
CDR3 protein: CASRPTSGAYNEQFF

V gene: TRBV27
J gene: TRBJ1-2
clone size: -
D gene: -
CDR3 DNA: TGTGCCAGCAGTTTTAACAGGGAGATTTATGGCTACACCTTC
CDR3 protein: CASSFNREIYGYTF

V gene: TRBV9
J gene: TRBJ2-6
clone size: -
D gene: -
CDR3 DNA: TGTGCCAGCAGCCTTAAAGCGAAAGGGGCCAACGTCCTGACTTTC
CDR3 protein: CASSLKAKGANVLTF

V gene: TRBV12-3/TRBV12-4
J gene: TRBJ2-2
clone size: -
D gene: -
CDR3 DNA: TGTGCCAGCAGTTACCACTCACCCGGGGAGCTGTTTTTT
CDR3 protein: CASSYHSPGELFF

V gene: TRBV18
J gene: TRBJ2-1
clone size: -
D gene: -
CDR3 DNA: TGTGCCAGCTCTCTCGCTGGGGGGGCGCGCGTCAATGAGCAGTTCTTC
CDR3 protein: CASSLAGGARVNEQFF

V gene: TRBV20-1
J gene: TRBJ2-5
clone size: -
D gene: -
CDR3 DNA: TGCAGTGCTCAGCACCAAGAGACCCAGTACTTC
CDR3 protein: CSAQHQETQYF

V gene: TRBV24-1
J gene: TRBJ1-5
clone size: -
D gene: -
CDR3 DNA: TGTGCCACCAGTGACCATAGCAATCAGCCCCAGCATTTT
CDR3 protein: CATSDHSNQPQHF

V gene: TRBV6-1
J gene: TRBJ1-2
clone size: -
D gene: -
CDR3 DNA: TGTGCCAGCAGTGAATCAGGGAGAGGTGGCTACACCTTC
CDR3 protein: CASSESGRGGYTF

V gene: TRBV9
J gene: TRBJ1-1
clone size: -
D gene: -
CDR3 DNA: TGTGCCAGCAGCGTAAATCCTGAGAGGACGGAAAACACTGAAGCTTTCTTT
CDR3 protein: CASSVNPERTENTEAFF

V gene: TRBV18
J gene: TRBJ1-1
clone size: -
D gene: TRBD1
CDR3 DNA: TGTGCCAGCTCAGCAAGGACAGGGACCTTGAACACTGAAGCTTTCTTT
CDR3 protein: CASSARTGTLNTEAFF

V gene: TRBV7-3
J gene: TRBJ1-2
clone size: -
D gene: TRBD1
CDR3 DNA: TGTGCCAGCAGCTTAAACGGACAGGGCTATGGCTACACCTTC
CDR3 protein: CASSLNGQGYGYTF

V gene: TRBV12-3/TRBV12-4
J gene: TRBJ1-3
clone size: -
D gene: -
CDR3 DNA: TGTGCCAGCAAGGAATCCGGAAACACCATATATTTT
CDR3 protein: CASKESGNTIYF

V gene: TRBV6-5
J gene: TRBJ1-3
clone size: -
D gene: -
CDR3 DNA: TGTGCGTTCGCGAGTGAAGGAAACACCATATATTTT
CDR3 protein: CAFASEGNTIYF

V gene: TRBV5-1
J gene: TRBJ2-2
clone size: -
D gene: -
CDR3 DNA: TGCGCCAGCAGCATTAGAGGATCCGCCGGGGAGCTGTTTTTT
CDR3 protein: CASSIRGSAGELFF

V gene: TRBV29-1
J gene: TRBJ2-3
clone size: -
D gene: -
CDR3 DNA: TGCAGCGTTGCCACTCTAGATACGCAGTATTTT
CDR3 protein: CSVATLDTQYF

V gene: TRBV19
J gene: TRBJ1-2
clone size: -
D gene: TRBD1
CDR3 DNA: TGTGCCAGTAGTATCCGACAGGGGACCTATGGCTACACCTTC
CDR3 protein: CASSIRQGTYGYTF

V gene: TRBV21-1
J gene: TRBJ2-5
clone size: -
D gene: -
CDR3 DNA: TGTGCCAGCAGCCAACCCGCCTTCAGGGTGGCTAGGGAGACCCAGTACTTC
CDR3 protein: CASSQPAFRVARETQYF

V gene: TRBV19
J gene: TRBJ2-2
clone size: -
D gene: -
CDR3 DNA: TGTGCCAGTAGTATTACTCCTCCAGCGGTCGGGGAGCTGTTTTTT
CDR3 protein: CASSITPPAVGELFF

V gene: TRBV6-5
J gene: TRBJ2-5
clone size: -
D gene: TRBD2
CDR3 DNA: TGTGCCAGCAGAACGGGACTAGCGGATAGGACCCAGTACTTC
CDR3 protein: CASRTGLADRTQYF

V gene: TRBV3-1/TRBV3-2
J gene: TRBJ1-3
clone size: -
D gene: -
CDR3 DNA: TGTGCCAGCCTGAGCTCTGGAAACACCATATATTTT
CDR3 protein: CASLSSGNTIYF

V gene: TRBV11-3
J gene: TRBJ2-2
clone size: -
D gene: TRBD2
CDR3 DNA: TGTGCCAGCAGCTTAGGACTAGCGGGAGGCACCGGGGAGCTGTTTTTT
CDR3 protein: CASSLGLAGGTGELFF

V gene: TRBV15
J gene: TRBJ2-3
clone size: -
D gene: TRBD2
CDR3 DNA: TGTGCCACCAGCAGAACTAGCGGGAGCACAGATACGCAGTATTTT
CDR3 protein: CATSRTSGSTDTQYF

V gene: TRBV28
J gene: TRBJ1-2
clone size: -
D gene: -
CDR3 DNA: TGTGCCAGCAGTTTATCGAGCAGCCACCGGAATGGCTACACCTTC
CDR3 protein: CASSLSSSHRNGYTF

V gene: TRBV5-1
J gene: TRBJ2-5
clone size: -
D gene: TRBD1
CDR3 DNA: TGCGCCAGCAAATCCCGACAGGGGGCAGGGGAGACCCAGTACTTC
CDR3 protein: CASKSRQGAGETQYF

V gene: TRBV14
J gene: TRBJ1-1
clone size: once
D gene: -
CDR3 DNA: TGTGCCAGCAGCCAAGTGGTAAGCACTGAAGCTTTCTTT
CDR3 protein: CASSQVVSTEAFF

V gene: TRBV6-6
J gene: TRBJ1-5
clone size: -
D gene: -
CDR3 DNA: TGTGCCAGCAGTTACTCTCGCGGACCCGAAGAGACGGAGCATTTT
CDR3 protein: CASSYSRGPEETEHF

V gene: TRBV29-1
J gene: TRBJ1-1
clone size: -
D gene: TRBD1
CDR3 DNA: TGCAGCGTTGAGTGGGACAGGGTAGGGGCTGAAGCTTTCTTT
CDR3 protein: CSVEWDRVGAEAFF

V gene: TRBV4-2
J gene: TRBJ2-3
clone size: -
D gene: -
CDR3 DNA: TGTGCCAGCAGCCAGGGGTGGGCAGATACGCAGTATTTT
CDR3 protein: CASSQGWADTQYF

V gene: TRBV27
J gene: TRBJ1-1
clone size: -
D gene: -
CDR3 DNA: TGTGCCAGCAGGGGGACGGTGAACACTGAAGCTTTCTTT
CDR3 protein: CASRGTVNTEAFF

V gene: TRBV7-2
J gene: TRBJ1-2
clone size: -
D gene: TRBD1
CDR3 DNA: TGTGCCAGCAGCCCCCGCCAGGGGGTGGCCTATGGCTACACCTTC
CDR3 protein: CASSPRQGVAYGYTF

V gene: TRBV25-1
J gene: TRBJ1-1
clone size: -
D gene: -
CDR3 DNA: TGTGCCAGCAGGACGCTGAACACTGAAGCTTTCTTT
CDR3 protein: CASRTLNTEAFF

V gene: TRBV28
J gene: TRBJ1-5
clone size: once
D gene: -
CDR3 DNA: TGTGCCAGCAGTTTTGTCGGTCAGTACAATCAGCCCCAGCATTTT
CDR3 protein: CASSFVGQYNQPQHF

V gene: TRBV10-3
J gene: TRBJ2-1
clone size: -
D gene: TRBD2
CDR3 DNA: TGTGCCATCAGTCCCGGGACTAGCTACAATGAGCAGTTCTTC
CDR3 protein: CAISPGTSYNEQFF

V gene: TRBV7-8
J gene: TRBJ2-7
clone size: -
D gene: TRBD2
CDR3 DNA: TGTGCCAGCAGCCGGTCGGGACTACTAGCCACCTACGAGCAGTACTTC
CDR3 protein: CASSRSGLLATYEQYF

V gene: TRBV7-2
J gene: TRBJ1-1
clone size: once
D gene: -
CDR3 DNA: TGTGCCAGCAGCTTAGTGGCTAACACTGAAGCTTTCTTT
CDR3 protein: CASSLVANTEAFF

V gene: TRBV19
J gene: TRBJ2-7
clone size: -
D gene: TRBD1
CDR3 DNA: TGTGCCAGTAGGGAGACAGGGGGCGCCGAGCAGTACTTC
CDR3 protein: CASRETGGAEQYF

V gene: TRBV11-2
J gene: TRBJ1-2
clone size: -
D gene: TRBD1
CDR3 DNA: TGTGCCAGCAGCTTAGCCCCGGGACAGGGAGGCTATGGCTACACCTTC
CDR3 protein: CASSLAPGQGGYGYTF

V gene: TRBV6-1
J gene: TRBJ1-2
clone size: once
D gene: -
CDR3 DNA: TGTGCCAGCAGTGAAGAGTCCGGGAGACCGAGCGCACGGGGCTACACCTTC
CDR3 protein: CASSEESGRPSARGYTF

V gene: TRBV5-5
J gene: TRBJ1-1
clone size: -
D gene: -
CDR3 DNA: TGTGCCAGCAGCTTTGACACCCCGAACACTGAAGCTTTCTTT
CDR3 protein: CASSFDTPNTEAFF

V gene: TRBV5-4
J gene: TRBJ2-1
clone size: -
D gene: TRBD2
CDR3 DNA: TGTGCCAGCAGCTCGGGGGGGCTCTTAGCGGGGTCCTACAATGAGCAGTTCTTC
CDR3 protein: CASSSGGLLAGSYNEQFF

V gene: TRBV3-1/TRBV3-2
J gene: TRBJ1-6
clone size: -
D gene: -
CDR3 DNA: TGTGCCAGCAGCCAAGATCCGGCAGTAATTTCACCCCTCCACTTT
CDR3 protein: CASSQDPAVISPLHF

V gene: TRBV18
J gene: TRBJ1-6
clone size: -
D gene: TRBD1
CDR3 DNA: TGTGCCAGCTCACCGAGGACAGGGGGCGCGGAGTCACCCCTCCACTTT
CDR3 protein: CASSPRTGGAESPLHF

V gene: TRBV4-3
J gene: TRBJ1-5
clone size: -
D gene: -
CDR3 DNA: TGCGCCAGCAGCCAAGGGGTTCGGGGTGGGCAGCCCCAGCATTTT
CDR3 protein: CASSQGVRGGQPQHF

V gene: TRBV7-2
J gene: TRBJ1-6
clone size: -
D gene: TRBD1
CDR3 DNA: TGTGCCAGCAGCTTGGGACAGGGCGGGGGGTTTTCACCCCTCCACTTT
CDR3 protein: CASSLGQGGGFSPLHF